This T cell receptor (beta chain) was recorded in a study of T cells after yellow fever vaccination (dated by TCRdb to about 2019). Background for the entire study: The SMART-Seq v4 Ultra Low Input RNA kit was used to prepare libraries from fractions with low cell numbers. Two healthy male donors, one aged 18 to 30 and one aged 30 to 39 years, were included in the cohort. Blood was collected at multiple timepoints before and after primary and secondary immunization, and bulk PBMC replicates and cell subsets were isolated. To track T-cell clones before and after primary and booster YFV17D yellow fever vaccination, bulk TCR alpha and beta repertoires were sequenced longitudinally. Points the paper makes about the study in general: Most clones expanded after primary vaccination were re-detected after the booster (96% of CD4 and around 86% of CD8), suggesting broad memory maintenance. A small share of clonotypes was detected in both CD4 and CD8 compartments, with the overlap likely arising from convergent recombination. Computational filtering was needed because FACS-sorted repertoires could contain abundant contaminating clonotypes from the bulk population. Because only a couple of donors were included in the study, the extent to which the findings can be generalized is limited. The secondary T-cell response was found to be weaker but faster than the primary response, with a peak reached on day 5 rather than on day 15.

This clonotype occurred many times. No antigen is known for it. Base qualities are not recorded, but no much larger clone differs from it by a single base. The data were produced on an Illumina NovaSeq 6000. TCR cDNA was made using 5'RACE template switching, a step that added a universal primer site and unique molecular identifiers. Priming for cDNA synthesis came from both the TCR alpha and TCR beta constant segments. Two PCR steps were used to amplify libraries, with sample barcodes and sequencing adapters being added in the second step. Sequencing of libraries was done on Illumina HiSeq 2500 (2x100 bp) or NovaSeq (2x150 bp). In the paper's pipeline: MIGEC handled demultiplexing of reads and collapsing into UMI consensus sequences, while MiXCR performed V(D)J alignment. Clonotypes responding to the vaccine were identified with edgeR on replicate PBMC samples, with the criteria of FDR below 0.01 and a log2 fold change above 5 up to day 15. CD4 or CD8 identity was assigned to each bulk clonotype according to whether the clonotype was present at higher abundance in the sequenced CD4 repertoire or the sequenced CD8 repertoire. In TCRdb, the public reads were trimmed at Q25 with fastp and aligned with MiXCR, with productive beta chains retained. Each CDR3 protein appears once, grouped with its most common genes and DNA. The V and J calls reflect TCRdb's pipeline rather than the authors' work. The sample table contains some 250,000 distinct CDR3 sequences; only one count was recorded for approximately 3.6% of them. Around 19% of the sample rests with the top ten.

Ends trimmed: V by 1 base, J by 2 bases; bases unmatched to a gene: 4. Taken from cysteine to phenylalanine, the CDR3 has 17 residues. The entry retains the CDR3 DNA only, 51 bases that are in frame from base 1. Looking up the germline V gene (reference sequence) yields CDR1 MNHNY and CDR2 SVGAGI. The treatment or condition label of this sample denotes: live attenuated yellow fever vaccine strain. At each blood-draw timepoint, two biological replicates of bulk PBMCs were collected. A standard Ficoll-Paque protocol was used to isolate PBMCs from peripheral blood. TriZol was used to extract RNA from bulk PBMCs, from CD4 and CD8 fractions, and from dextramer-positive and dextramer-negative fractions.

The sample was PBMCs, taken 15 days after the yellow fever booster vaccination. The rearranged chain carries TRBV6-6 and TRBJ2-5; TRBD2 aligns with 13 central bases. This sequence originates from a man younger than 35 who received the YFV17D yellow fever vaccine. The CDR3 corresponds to CASSYFGLAGEQETQYF. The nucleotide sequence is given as TGTGCCAGCAGTTACTTCGGACTAGCGGGGGAGCAAGAGACCCAGTACTTC.